Listed here are 25 T cell receptor beta chains from one sample, sequenced in a study of siplizumab effects on memory and regulatory T cells. Measured with immunoSEQ multiplex PCR; TCRdb has only the in-frame clones, and not every one. The sample carries several thousand clones, 45% to 55% recorded once. These receptors are not linked to any known antigen. Cells from the mixed lymphocyte reaction underwent coculture for five to seven days at 37 degrees C. The sequenced material came from CFSE-low (dividing) CD8+ T cells sorted from an allogeneic mixed lymphocyte reaction. The receptor set was obtained from a human donor in good health; the cells came from an allogeneic mixed lymphocyte reaction. Some clones in this sample may be carry-over from other donors' samples.

The chain is built from TRBV4-1 and TRBJ2-7; TRBD1 is a possible D gene (5 bases). CDR1 is MGHRA and CDR2 is YSYEKL in the germline V gene. The ends were cut back, 3 bases at V and 0 bases at J, with 15 bases in the middle. This CDR3 contains 16 residues. The CDR3 protein is CASSQLDTISSYEQYF. The CDR3 DNA reads TGCGCCAGCAGCCAGCTGGACACGATTAGCTCCTACGAGCAGTACTTC.

The chain links TRBV15 to TRBJ2-5; D gene uncertain. V was pared by 1 base and J by 1 base, with 10 bases between. The germline V gene encodes CDR1 LNHNV and CDR2 YYDKDF (reference sequence). The CDR3 loop spans 15 amino acids. CDR3 protein: CATSRGPFPQETQYF. CDR3 coding DNA: TGTGCCACCAGCAGAGGTCCGTTCCCCCAAGAGACCCAGTACTTC.

The chain combines TRBV4-1 with TRBJ2-7; 11 bases fit TRBD1. This CDR3 is built from 16 residues. The V gene's germline CDR1 is MGHRA and CDR2 YSYEKL. Trimming removed 3 bases from V and 1 base from J; junction bases left unmatched: 5. CDR3: CASSQHRDRGSYEQYF. CDR3 sequence (DNA): TGCGCCAGCAGCCAGCACCGGGACAGGGGGTCCTACGAGCAGTACTTC.

This clone appeared a few times. The V and J genes are TRBV2 and TRBJ2-7; TRBD1 matches 7 bases. The CDR3 length is 14 residues. The germline CDR1 and CDR2 sequences are SNHLY and FYNNEI. After removal of 6 bases from V and 3 bases from J, the junction contained 8 bases not matched to a gene. CDR3 in DNA: TGTGCCAGCAGAGCCGGGACAGACCTCTACGAGCAGTACTTC. The encoded protein is CASRAGTDLYEQYF. Full variable domain (rest looked up from reference TRBV2 and TRBJ2-7): EPEVTQTPSHQVTQMGQEVILRCVPISNHLYFYWYRQILGQKVEFLVSFYNNEISEKSEIFDDQFSVERPDGSNFTLKIRSTKLEDSAMYFCASRAGTDLYEQYFGPGTRLTVT.

This clone was seen a single time. The gene calls are TRBV11-2 and TRBJ2-5, with D perhaps TRBD2 (6 bases). V was cut by 5 bases and J by 5 bases, with 15 bases left in between. The CDR3 spans 14 residues. Germline values: CDR1 SGHAT, CDR2 FQNNGV. The CDR3 loop reads CASSPPLALETQYF. The CDR3 nucleotides read TGTGCCAGCAGCCCACCCCTAGCGTTGGAGACCCAGTACTTC. The whole variable domain, filled in from reference TRBV11-2 and TRBJ2-5, reads EAGVAQSPRYKIIEKRQSVAFWCNPISGHATLYWYQQILGQGPKLLIQFQNNGVVDDSQLPKDRFSAERLKGVDSTLKIQPAKLEDSAVYLCASSPPLALETQYFGPGTRLLVL.

The chain couples TRBV6-1 to TRBJ2-1; TRBD1 aligns across 12 bases. This CDR3 is built from 14 residues. V shed 4 bases, J shed 8 bases, and the junction held 3 bases outside the gene matches. Germline-derived CDR1 and CDR2 are MNHNS and SASEGT. Here the CDR3 DNA reads TGTGCCAGCAGTGCGGGACAGGGGGCTTATGAGCAGTTCTTC. Protein: CASSAGQGAYEQFF.

The chain recombines TRBV25-1 with TRBJ2-1; the D call may be TRBD1 or TRBD2 (7 bases each). This CDR3 region has 17 residues. Germline assignment: CDR1 MGHDK and CDR2 SYGVNS. V was pared by 1 base and J by 4 bases, with 17 bases between. The CDR3 coding sequence is TGTGCCAGCAGTGAATCCCTTCCAGCGGGACAGTACAATGAGCAGTTCTTC. Protein sequence: CASSESLPAGQYNEQFF.

The chain has TRBV5-1 and TRBJ2-1, with 7 bases identical to TRBD1. The CDR3 loop spans 17 amino acids. Trimming cost V 2 bases and J 14 bases; bases outside gene matches: 22. Per the germline V gene, CDR1 is SGHRS and CDR2 is YFSETQ. The CDR3 nucleotides read TGCGCCAGCAGCTTAATCAGGACAGGCTTCGGAGGTGAGTTGGAGTTCTTC. Translation gives CASSLIRTGFGGELEFF.

The J gene is TRBJ2-1, the V gene TRBV6-5; D is tentatively TRBD1 or TRBD2 (5 bases each). V gave up 6 bases and J gave up 10 bases, with 13 bases separating them. Per the germline V gene, CDR1 is MNHEY and CDR2 is SVGAGI. The CDR3 is 12 amino acids. The CDR3 bases are TGTGCCAGCAGCTACCGCTGGGACGAGCAGTTCTTC. Amino acids: CASSYRWDEQFF.

The V and J genes are TRBV4-2 and TRBJ2-3, with D hard to call. Germline lookup yields CDR1 LGHNA and CDR2 YNFKEQ. V was shortened by 4 bases and J by 7 bases, with 15 bases between the two germline ends. The CDR3 is 14 residues long. For the CDR3, the DNA is TGTGCCAGCAGCCCCATTAACGAGCATTATACGCAGTATTTT. The encoded protein is CASSPINEHYTQYF.

This clone occurred a few times. The chain uses TRBV28 and TRBJ1-1; D not certain. The CDR3 length is 12 residues. The germline CDR1 and CDR2 sequences are MDHEN and SYDVKM. Trimming left V 5 bases short and J 2 bases short, with 6 bases between. The CDR3, as DNA: TGTGCCAGCAGTACCCAAAACACTGAAGCTTTCTTT. Protein sequence: CASSTQNTEAFF.

V gene TRBV6-1 combines with J gene TRBJ2-2; 11 bases are shared with TRBD2. The germline V gene encodes CDR1 MNHNS and CDR2 SASEGT. The CDR3 spans 16 residues. With 1 base clipped from V and 2 bases from J, the junction kept 0 bases outside the gene matches. CDR3 amino acids: CASSEGLAGNTGELFF. CDR3 bases: TGTGCCAGCAGTGAAGGACTAGCGGGAAACACCGGGGAGCTGTTTTTT.

The V and J genes are TRBV13 and TRBJ2-7; TRBD2 matches at 8 bases. The germline gives CDR1 PRHDT, CDR2 FYEKMQ (reference sequence). V shed 4 bases and J 3 bases; nucleotides not matched to a gene: 11. This CDR3 has 16 residues. The chain's CDR3 is CASSSTSGQQNYEQYF. DNA for the CDR3: TGTGCCAGCAGCTCCACTAGCGGACAGCAAAACTACGAGCAGTACTTC.

This clone was seen only a few times. This rearrangement joins TRBV29-1 to TRBJ1-2, with a possible D match to TRBD1 (6 bases). This CDR3 has 15 residues. Germline V gene sequence: CDR1 SQVTM, CDR2 ANQGSEA. Trimming shortened V by 3 bases and J by 2 bases, and 16 bases separated the two germline ends. The CDR3 loop reads CSVESVEGENYGYTF. As DNA, the CDR3 is TGCAGCGTTGAGTCGGTCGAGGGGGAAAACTATGGCTACACCTTC.

The rearrangement uses TRBV27 and TRBJ2-1; 12 bases are a match to TRBD2. The V gene end was trimmed by 0 bases and the J gene end by 9 bases; junction bases not matched to a gene: 3. Germline assignment: CDR1 MNHEY and CDR2 SMNVEV (reference sequence). This CDR3 is built from 15 residues. CDR3 bases: TGTGCCAGCAGTTTATCGAGGACTAGCGGGATTGAGCAGTTCTTC. Its protein is CASSLSRTSGIEQFF.

The J gene is TRBJ2-3, the V gene TRBV19, with TRBD2 matching 7 bases. The CDR3 loop spans 13 amino acids. The junction had 4 bases not matched to a gene; V was cut back by 7 bases and J by 3 bases. Per germline, CDR1 LNHDA and CDR2 SQIVND (reference sequence). The chain's CDR3 is CASTWGGTDTQYF. CDR3 sequence (DNA): TGTGCCAGTACCTGGGGGGGAACAGATACGCAGTATTTT. The full variable domain, its missing parts supplied by reference TRBV19 and TRBJ2-3, is DGGITQSPKYLFRKEGQNVTLSCEQNLNHDAMYWYRQDPGQGLRLIYYSQIVNDFQKGDIAEGYSVSREKKESFPLTVTSAQKNPTAFYLCASTWGGTDTQYFGPGTRLTVL.

CDR3 sequence (DNA): TGTGCCAGCAGCCAAGACTGGGGTTCGTCCGGGGAGTCAGATACGCAGTATTTT. Encoded protein: CASSQDWGSSGESDTQYF. The chain links TRBV14 to TRBJ2-3; perhaps TRBD2 as D (5 bases). CDR1 is SGHDN, CDR2 FVKESK, per germline. V was clipped by 0 bases and J by 4 bases, with 20 bases between them. The CDR3 is made up of 18 amino acids.

The rearrangement uses TRBV6-5 and TRBJ1-2, with TRBD1 matching 11 bases. The CDR3 covers 14 residues. V was clipped by 5 bases and J by 4 bases; unmatched bases: 3. Germline V lookup: CDR1 MNHEY, CDR2 SVGAGI. CDR3 sequence (DNA): TGTGCCAGCAGTCCGGGGACAGGGGGCTATGGCTACACCTTC. Protein: CASSPGTGGYGYTF.

Many counts were recorded for this clone. The gene calls are TRBV19 and TRBJ1-1; D is possibly TRBD1 (5 bases). Per the germline V gene, CDR1 is LNHDA and CDR2 is SQIVND (reference sequence). V lost 4 bases to trimming and J lost 4 bases, with 13 bases between them. This CDR3 contains 14 residues. The CDR3 sequence: CASSSRAGGTEAFF. CDR3 nucleotide sequence: TGTGCCAGTAGTAGCAGGGCTGGCGGCACTGAAGCTTTCTTT.

The table lists this clone with a few counts. The chain links TRBV7-8 to TRBJ1-1; possible D gene TRBD1, 5 bases. The CDR3 covers 14 residues. CDR1 is SGHVS and CDR2 is FQNEAQ in the germline V gene. V was cut by 4 bases and J by 8 bases, with 17 bases left in between. As DNA, the CDR3 is TGTGCCAGCAGCTCCTACCCTGGGGCAGCAGAAGCTTTCTTT. Amino acid sequence: CASSSYPGAAEAFF.

The V and J genes are TRBV27 and TRBJ1-1; D is undetermined. Deletions cut 2 bases from V and 1 base from J, with 5 bases between. Germline values: CDR1 MNHEY, CDR2 SMNVEV (reference sequence). This CDR3 comprises 13 residues. The CDR3 sequence: CASSLRANTEAFF. CDR3 DNA: TGTGCCAGCAGTTTACGGGCGAACACTGAAGCTTTCTTT.

The genes are TRBV2 and TRBJ1-3, with D hard to call. The germline gives CDR1 SNHLY, CDR2 FYNNEI. The CDR3 extends over 15 amino acids. V lost 0 bases and J lost 11, with 17 bases in between. Here the CDR3 reads CASSEARQVGNAIYF. In DNA, the CDR3 is TGTGCCAGCAGTGAAGCGCGTCAAGTCGGTAATGCCATATATTTT.

This clone was recorded once. The chain uses TRBV7-9 and TRBJ2-3; D remains ambiguous. The germline V gene has CDR1 SEHNR and CDR2 FQNEAQ (reference sequence). CDR3 length: 13 amino acids. Trimming pared 5 bases from V and 2 bases from J, leaving 8 bases between. In nucleotides, the CDR3 is TGTGCCAGCAGCCCCTCCTACACAGATACGCAGTATTTT. Its translation: CASSPSYTDTQYF.

The DNA of the CDR3 is TGTGCCTGGAGTGTTAGTTTCAGTGAGCAGTTCTTC. It translates to CAWSVSFSEQFF. The V and J genes are TRBV30 and TRBJ2-1, with D hard to call. This CDR3 region has 12 residues. Trimming took 0 bases from V and 9 from J, leaving 9 bases between them. Germline CDR1 and CDR2: GTSNPN and SVGIG (reference sequence).

The chain combines TRBV2 with TRBJ2-5, with 11 bases matching TRBD2. This CDR3 contains 15 residues. Germline assignment: CDR1 SNHLY and CDR2 FYNNEI. V gave up 10 bases and J gave up 5 bases; unmatched junction bases: 12. CDR3 in amino acids: CATSTGLAVGETQYF. The CDR3 DNA sequence: TGTGCCACCTCCACGGGACTAGCGGTCGGGGAGACCCAGTACTTC.